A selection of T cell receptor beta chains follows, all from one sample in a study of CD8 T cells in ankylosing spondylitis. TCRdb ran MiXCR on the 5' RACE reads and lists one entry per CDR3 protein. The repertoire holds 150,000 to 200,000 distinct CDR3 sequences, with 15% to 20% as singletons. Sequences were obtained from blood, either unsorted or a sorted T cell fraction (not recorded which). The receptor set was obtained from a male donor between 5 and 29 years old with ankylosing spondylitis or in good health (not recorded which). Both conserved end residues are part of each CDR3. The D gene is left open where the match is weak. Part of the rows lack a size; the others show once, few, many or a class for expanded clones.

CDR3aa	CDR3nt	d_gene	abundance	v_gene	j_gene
CSASGRSNNEQFF	TGCAGTGCTAGCGGGAGGTCTAACAATGAGCAGTTCTTC	TRBD2	many	TRBV20-1	TRBJ2-1
CASSLVTGF	TGTGCCAGCAGCTTAGTGACCGGCTTC	NA	many	TRBV7-2	TRBJ1-2
CASSSETGTNYGYTF	TGTGCCAGCAGCTCCGAGACAGGGACTAACTATGGCTACACCTTC	TRBD1	NA	TRBV7-9	TRBJ1-2
CASSLREKYIQYF	TGTGCCAGCAGTTTGCGGGAGAAGTACATTCAGTACTTC	TRBD2	many	TRBV12-3/TRBV12-4	TRBJ2-4
CATSRGAGGTEQFF	TGTGCCACCAGCAGAGGGGCAGGGGGCACTGAGCAGTTCTTC	TRBD1	NA	TRBV15	TRBJ2-1
CASSRLRAQYF	TGTGCCAGCAGTCGACTAAGGGCGCAGTATTTT	NA	NA	TRBV12-3/TRBV12-4	TRBJ2-3
CATRAPTTNEKLFF	TGTGCCACCAGGGCCCCCACAACTAATGAAAAACTGTTTTTT	NA	many	TRBV12-3/TRBV12-4	TRBJ1-4
CASSPSNAWGSEETQYF	TGTGCCAGCTCACCATCCAACGCTTGGGGTTCAGAGGAGACCCAGTACTTC	NA	many	TRBV18	TRBJ2-5
CASSVSGTIGGTDTQYF	TGCGCCAGCAGTGTTTCCGGGACAATCGGGGGCACAGATACGCAGTATTTT	NA	many	TRBV10-2	TRBJ2-3
CASSLDSNSPLHF	TGTGCCAGCAGCTTGGACAGTAATTCACCCCTCCACTTT	NA	many	TRBV5-6	TRBJ1-6
CAIGTGEHEKLFF	TGTGCCATCGGGACAGGAGAGCATGAAAAACTGTTTTTT	TRBD1	many	TRBV2	TRBJ1-4
CASSLEGPPYEQYF	TGCGCCAGCAGCTTGGAGGGCCCCCCGTACGAGCAGTACTTC	NA	NA	TRBV5-1	TRBJ2-7
CASSLARAGANVLTF	TGCGCCAGCAGCTTGGCCAGGGCTGGGGCCAACGTCCTGACTTTC	NA	many	TRBV5-1	TRBJ2-6
CASSQEVRETQYF	TGCGCCAGCAGCCAAGAGGTGCGGGAGACCCAGTACTTC	NA	many	TRBV4-3	TRBJ2-5
CSVLRDRTNTEAFF	TGCAGCGTTCTCCGGGACAGGACGAACACTGAAGCTTTCTTT	TRBD1	NA	TRBV29-1	TRBJ1-1
CSPTRTGEETQYF	TGCAGCCCAACGAGGACAGGGGAAGAGACCCAGTACTTC	TRBD1	NA	TRBV29-1	TRBJ2-5
CASSSRTSGRGATDTQYF	TGTGCCAGCAGTTCTAGGACTAGCGGGAGAGGGGCCACAGATACGCAGTATTTT	TRBD2	many	TRBV12-3/TRBV12-4	TRBJ2-3
CASSLWVGTGGYEQYF	TGTGCCAGCAGTTTATGGGTCGGGACAGGGGGCTACGAGCAGTACTTC	TRBD1	many	TRBV12-3/TRBV12-4	TRBJ2-7
CASSRRTSGRVGEQFF	TGTGCCAGCAGCCGCCGGACTAGCGGGAGAGTCGGCGAGCAGTTCTTC	TRBD2	NA	TRBV6-6	TRBJ2-1
CASTRSGITNEKLFF	TGCGCCAGCACCCGAAGTGGGATAACTAATGAAAAACTGTTTTTT	NA	NA	TRBV5-1	TRBJ1-4
CSARGLAGVRQETQYF	TGCAGTGCTCGCGGACTAGCGGGAGTTCGCCAAGAGACCCAGTACTTC	TRBD2	few	TRBV20-1	TRBJ2-5
CASSRPGTRAGELFF	TGTGCCAGCAGTCGTCCCGGGACTAGGGCCGGGGAGCTGTTTTTT	TRBD2	NA	TRBV27	TRBJ2-2
CASSSGRLNEQYF	TGTGCCAGCAGCAGCGGCAGGCTAAACGAGCAGTACTTC	NA	many	TRBV7-2	TRBJ2-7
CASSLAIDF	TGTGCCAGCAGTTTGGCCATCGATTTT	NA	many	TRBV28	TRBJ1-1
CASSLTATNEKLFF	TGTGCCAGCAGTTTAACTGCAACTAATGAAAAACTGTTTTTT	NA	many	TRBV27	TRBJ1-4
CASSRPGQQETQYF	TGTGCCAGCAGCCGGCCTGGGCAGCAAGAGACCCAGTACTTC	NA	many	TRBV5-6	TRBJ2-5
CASSLKVRPPSSYNEQFF	TGTGCCAGCAGCTTAAAGGTCAGGCCACCAAGCTCCTACAATGAGCAGTTCTTC	NA	many	TRBV7-3	TRBJ2-1
CASSRQRNTEAFF	TGCGCCAGCAGTCGACAGAGGAACACTGAAGCTTTCTTT	NA	few	TRBV4-3	TRBJ1-1
CSVAGTNNEQFF	TGCAGCGTTGCCGGGACCAACAATGAGCAGTTCTTC	NA	many	TRBV29-1	TRBJ2-1
CASSLPGQETQYF	TGTGCCAGCAGCTTGCCAGGACAAGAGACCCAGTACTTC	NA	many	TRBV5-5	TRBJ2-5
CASSLAGNEQFF	TGCGCCAGCAGCTTGGCGGGTAATGAGCAGTTCTTC	NA	many	TRBV5-1	TRBJ2-1
CASIIAGGTDTQYF	TGTGCCAGCATTATAGCGGGGGGCACAGATACGCAGTATTTT	TRBD2	few	TRBV12-3/TRBV12-4	TRBJ2-3
CASSISGRRQETQYF	TGCGCCAGCAGCATTAGCGGGAGACGACAAGAGACCCAGTACTTC	TRBD2	many	TRBV5-1	TRBJ2-5
CASSPPKRFSTDTQYF	TGTGCCAGCTCACCACCGAAAAGATTTAGCACAGATACGCAGTATTTT	NA	NA	TRBV18	TRBJ2-3
CASSARARETQYF	TGTGCCAGCAGCGCCCGGGCGCGCGAGACCCAGTACTTC	NA	many	TRBV9	TRBJ2-5
CASSLSYTGELFF	TGTGCCAGCAGCCTCAGTTACACCGGGGAGCTGTTTTTT	NA	many	TRBV11-2	TRBJ2-2
CASKYEALAKNIQYF	TGTGCCAGCAAATACGAGGCACTAGCCAAAAACATTCAGTACTTC	NA	NA	TRBV2	TRBJ2-4
CASSFYTFYEQYF	TGTGCCAGCAGTTTTTACACCTTCTACGAGCAGTACTTC	NA	many	TRBV28	TRBJ2-7
CASSFFRRPSTDTQYF	TGTGCCAGCAGTTTCTTTCGGAGACCTAGCACAGATACGCAGTATTTT	NA	many	TRBV12-3/TRBV12-4	TRBJ2-3
CASSLTASSYNEQFF	TGTGCCAGCAGCTTGACCGCGAGCTCCTACAATGAGCAGTTCTTC	NA	NA	TRBV5-4	TRBJ2-1
CASTLGTGAGEQFF	TGTGCCAGCACATTAGGGACAGGGGCTGGTGAGCAGTTCTTC	TRBD1	NA	TRBV27	TRBJ2-1
CASVRGRGDTQYF	TGTGCCAGCGTACGGGGGCGGGGAGATACGCAGTATTTT	NA	few	TRBV2	TRBJ2-3
CASSWDGYNSPLHF	TGTGCCAGCAGCTGGGACGGCTATAATTCACCCCTCCACTTT	NA	many	TRBV6-6	TRBJ1-6
CASRTRTGNTGELFF	TGTGCCAGCAGGACAAGGACAGGAAACACCGGGGAGCTGTTTTTT	TRBD1	many	TRBV12-3/TRBV12-4	TRBJ2-2
CSVRDRRSYNEQFF	TGCAGCGTTAGGGACAGACGCTCCTACAATGAGCAGTTCTTC	TRBD1	many	TRBV29-1	TRBJ2-1
CASSGGNMVIPYNEQFF	TGTGCCAGCAGTGGGGGGAACATGGTAATCCCCTACAATGAGCAGTTCTTC	NA	many	TRBV2	TRBJ2-1
CASSYSIREVDVWETQYF	TGTGCCAGCAGTTACTCGATAAGGGAGGTCGATGTGTGGGAGACCCAGTACTTC	NA	many	TRBV6-5	TRBJ2-5
CASSGRWQSTDTQYF	TGTGCCAGCAGCGGGCGGTGGCAAAGCACAGATACGCAGTATTTT	NA	many	TRBV7-9	TRBJ2-3
CSAAGLAGVNGELFF	TGCAGCGCCGCCGGACTAGCGGGAGTTAACGGGGAGCTGTTTTTT	TRBD2	many	TRBV29-1	TRBJ2-2
CASSERETVEAFF	TGTGCCAGCAGTGAACGAGAGACAGTTGAAGCTTTCTTT	NA	many	TRBV6-1	TRBJ1-1
CASSLQGNQPQHF	TGTGCCAGCAGTTTACAAGGGAACCAGCCCCAGCATTTT	NA	many	TRBV12-3/TRBV12-4	TRBJ1-5